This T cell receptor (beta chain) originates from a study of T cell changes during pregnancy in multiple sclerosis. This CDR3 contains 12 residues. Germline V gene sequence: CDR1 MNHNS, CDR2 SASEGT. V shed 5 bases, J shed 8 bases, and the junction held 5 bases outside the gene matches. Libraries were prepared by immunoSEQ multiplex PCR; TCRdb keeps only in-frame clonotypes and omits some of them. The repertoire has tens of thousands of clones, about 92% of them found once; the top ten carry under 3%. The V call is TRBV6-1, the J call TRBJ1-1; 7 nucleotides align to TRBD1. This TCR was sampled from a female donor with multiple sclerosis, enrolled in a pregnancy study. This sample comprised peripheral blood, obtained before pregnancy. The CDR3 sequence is CASSHRQGEAFF. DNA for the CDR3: TGTGCCAGCAGTCACAGACAGGGCGAAGCTTTCTTT.